This T cell receptor beta chain appears in the sequencing data of a study of cytomegalovirus exposure and HLA in healthy donors. For the study at large: Earlier results showed roughly 120 million unique TCR beta sequences derived from some 180 million T cells. Regarding the study as a whole: Generally TCR sequences proved uncommon, though certain public TCRs appeared in numerous donors. A later analysis found most CMV-associated TCR beta chains apparently HLA-restricted.

The PCR made use of 60 Vbeta and 13 Jbeta primers. Clones were read by immunoSEQ multiplex PCR, and TCRdb kept only the in-frame ones, dropping some. The table includes tens of thousands of clones, about 75% detected once. Germline CDR1 reads SGHNT; CDR2 reads YYREEE (reference sequence). The CDR3 extends over 14 amino acids. Trimming cost V 2 bases and J 2 bases, with 10 bases left between them. To note about this clone: Its antigen is currently unknown.

The rearrangement links TRBV5-4 to TRBJ2-5, with D possibly TRBD1 on 6 matching bases. Source material: PBMCs. The TCR comes from a man aged 35 to 55 in good health and CMV-seronegative. CDR3 amino acids: CASSLPQGQETQYF. The CDR3 DNA sequence: TGTGCCAGCAGCTTACCACAGGGTCAAGAGACCCAGTACTTC.